Below, 31 T cell receptor beta chains from the same sample are listed, as sequenced in a study of radiotherapy plus CTLA-4 blockade in lung cancer. Libraries were prepared by immunoSEQ multiplex PCR; TCRdb keeps only in-frame clonotypes and omits some of them. The sample records 60,000 to 70,000 clones, around 83% being singletons. The material sequenced was peripheral blood, taken from a patient treated with radiotherapy plus ipilimumab. These TCRs come from a human donor with non-small cell lung cancer who had a partial response to radiotherapy plus ipilimumab.

V and J are TRBV5-1 and TRBJ1-1; 7 bases fit TRBD1. The V segment lost 1 base and the J segment 10 bases; nucleotides outside the gene matches: 10. The germline V gene encodes CDR1 SGHRS and CDR2 YFSETQ. The CDR3 sequence is 14 residues long. CDR3 region: CASSLPGTDGGAFF. The CDR3 DNA reads TGCGCCAGCAGCTTGCCCGGGACAGACGGCGGAGCTTTCTTT.

This chain joins TRBV20-1 and TRBJ1-1; tentative D call: TRBD1 (6 bases). CDR1 is DFQATT and CDR2 is SNEGSKA in the germline V gene (reference sequence). Trimming removed 3 bases from V and 8 bases from J, with 10 bases in between. This CDR3 contains 11 residues. CDR3 sequence: CSASRGSEAFF. CDR3 DNA: TGCAGTGCTAGTAGGGGGTCAGAAGCTTTCTTT.

This rearrangement joins TRBV4-1 to TRBJ2-1; D gene ambiguous. This CDR3 has 16 residues. V lost 0 bases, J lost 2 bases, and 11 bases lay in between. Per the germline V gene, CDR1 is MGHRA and CDR2 is YSYEKL. The CDR3 sequence: CASSQDRGYPYNEQFF. The CDR3 DNA reads as TGCGCCAGCAGCCAAGATCGCGGCTACCCCTACAATGAGCAGTTCTTC.

V usage is TRBV28 and J usage is TRBJ1-1; no definite D call. This CDR3 has 15 residues. Trimming took off 7 bases at V and 2 bases at J, with 17 bases between the two ends. Germline V gene sequence: CDR1 MDHEN, CDR2 SYDVKM. CDR3 protein: CASTTFGGGNTEAFF. In DNA form, the CDR3 reads TGTGCCAGCACCACTTTTGGAGGCGGAAACACTGAAGCTTTCTTT.

This clone was observed a single time. V gene TRBV14 combines with J gene TRBJ2-7; the match to TRBD1 covers 8 bases. With V trimmed by 6 bases and J by 4 bases, 11 bases remained unmatched. Germline assignment: CDR1 SGHDN and CDR2 FVKESK. CDR3 size: 15 residues. CDR3 amino acids: CASSSTDRGGYEQYF. CDR3 DNA: TGTGCCAGCAGTTCGACCGACAGGGGAGGTTACGAGCAGTACTTC.

This sequence joins TRBV9 and TRBJ2-2, with a weak D call TRBD1 (6 bases). Trimming cost V 3 bases and J 7 bases, with 13 bases left between them. The CDR3 is 14 amino acids. CDR1 is SGDLS and CDR2 is YYNGEE in the germline V gene. The CDR3 DNA reads TGTGCCAGCAGCGCCACAGGGTTCCGCGGGGAGCTGTTTTTT. It translates to CASSATGFRGELFF.

This chain joins TRBV27 and TRBJ2-6; D ambiguous. V was shortened by 3 bases and J by 6 bases, with 9 bases between the two germline ends. Germline V gene sequence: CDR1 MNHEY, CDR2 SMNVEV (reference sequence). The CDR3 loop spans 14 amino acids. The CDR3 here is CASSLVGMANVLTF. The CDR3 DNA follows: TGTGCCAGCAGTTTGGTGGGCATGGCCAACGTCCTGACTTTC. Combining the CDR3 with reference TRBV27 and TRBJ2-6 gives the whole variable domain EAQVTQNPRYLITVTGKKLTVTCSQNMNHEYMSWYRQDPGLGLRQIYYSMNVEVTDKGDVPEGYKVSRKEKRNFPLILESPSPNQTSLYFCASSLVGMANVLTFGAGSRLTVL.

The rearrangement joins TRBV6-6 to TRBJ1-1, with D perhaps TRBD1 (6 bases). The CDR3 runs to 13 residues. The ends were cut back, 6 bases at V and 4 bases at J, with 12 bases in the middle. Germline values: CDR1 MNHNY, CDR2 SVGAGI (reference sequence). The CDR3 region has the DNA TGTGCCAGCAGATCACAGGGACCCACTGAAGCTTTCTTT. Residues: CASRSQGPTEAFF.

This clone showed up just once. The V gene is TRBV6-1, the J gene TRBJ2-7; 9 nucleotides line up with TRBD1. Germline assignment: CDR1 MNHNS and CDR2 SASEGT. This CDR3 comprises 14 residues. Trimming took 6 bases from V and 7 from J; bases not matched to a gene: 10. For the CDR3, the DNA is TGTGCCAGCAGCCCCGGACAGGGGCGGAGAGAGCAGTACTTC. Its translation: CASSPGQGRREQYF.

The gene calls are TRBV5-1 and TRBJ2-1; unclear D gene. The CDR3 is 15 amino acids. Trimming removed 0 bases from V and 4 bases from J, with 11 bases in between. CDR1 SGHRS and CDR2 YFSETQ come from the germline V gene. CDR3 DNA: TGCGCCAGCAGCTTGGCCAAGAGACAATACAATGAGCAGTTCTTC. Its protein is CASSLAKRQYNEQFF.

This chain links TRBV28 with TRBJ1-5, with TRBD1 matching over 8 bases. The V and J ends lost 5 bases and 7 bases, in that order; junction bases with no gene match: 16. The CDR3 sequence is 17 residues long. Germline V CDR1 and CDR2: MDHEN, SYDVKM. The CDR3, as DNA: TGTGCCAGCAGTACCCGTCCCGGCAGGGGGCATAGGCAGCCCCAGCATTTT. It encodes CASSTRPGRGHRQPQHF.

This chain joins TRBV28 and TRBJ2-7; D unresolved. V was clipped by 2 bases and J by 4 bases, with 6 bases between them. The germline V gene encodes CDR1 MDHEN and CDR2 SYDVKM. The CDR3 consists of 12 residues. The CDR3 reads CASSLGQYEQYF. The CDR3, as DNA: TGTGCCAGCAGTTTAGGTCAGTACGAGCAGTACTTC. Full variable domain (rest looked up from reference TRBV28 and TRBJ2-7): DVKVTQSSRYLVKRTGEKVFLECVQDMDHENMFWYRQDPGLGLRLIYFSYDVKMKEKGDIPEGYSVSREKKERFSLILESASTNQTSMYLCASSLGQYEQYFGPGTRLTVT.

The chain links TRBV11-2 to TRBJ2-5, with a weak D call TRBD2 (5 bases). V shed 5 bases and J shed 3 bases, with 10 bases lying between them. Germline V gene sequence: CDR1 SGHAT, CDR2 FQNNGV. The CDR3 loop spans 13 amino acids. The CDR3 loop is CASSTGLKETQYF. For the CDR3, the DNA is TGTGCCAGCAGCACTGGACTCAAAGAGACCCAGTACTTC.

V usage is TRBV5-1 and J usage is TRBJ1-2, with 11 bases aligning to TRBD1. The CDR3 sequence is 15 residues long. CDR1 SGHRS and CDR2 YFSETQ come from the germline V gene. V gave up 3 bases and J gave up 5 bases; unmatched junction bases: 6. The CDR3 DNA reads as TGCGCCAGCAGCTATGCCGGGACAGGGGGGTATGGCTACACCTTC. Translation: CASSYAGTGGYGYTF. The whole variable domain, filled in from reference TRBV5-1 and TRBJ1-2, reads KAGVTQTPRYLIKTRGQQVTLSCSPISGHRSVSWYQQTPGQGLQFLFEYFSETQRNKGNFPGRFSGRQFSNSRSEMNVSTLELGDSALYLCASSYAGTGGYGYTFGSGTRLTVV.

The chain has TRBV5-1 and TRBJ2-1, with 8 bases fitting TRBD2. The germline CDR1 and CDR2 sequences are SGHRS and YFSETQ. Trimming at V came to 4 bases and at J to 8 bases, leaving 14 bases not matched to a gene. The CDR3 extends over 16 amino acids. The CDR3 region is CASSRIAGLRGDEQFF. Here the CDR3 DNA reads TGCGCCAGCAGCCGAATAGCGGGACTCCGCGGAGATGAGCAGTTCTTC.

The V and J genes are TRBV27 and TRBJ2-5; perhaps TRBD1 as D (6 bases). The DNA end lines up better with TRBJ2-7; the J call may be wrong. This CDR3 contains 13 residues. The germline V gene encodes CDR1 MNHEY and CDR2 SMNVEV (reference sequence). CDR3 sequence (DNA): TGTGCCAGCAGCCACGGGACAAACTACGAGCAGTACTTC. It translates to CASSHGTNYEQYF.

The rearrangement joins TRBV5-1 to TRBJ2-1; D is possibly TRBD2 (5 bases). The CDR3 covers 14 residues. Trimming took 4 bases from V and 2 from J, leaving 10 bases between them. CDR1 is SGHRS, CDR2 YFSETQ, per germline. DNA for the CDR3: TGCGCCAGCAGCAGTAGCGCCGCCTACAATGAGCAGTTCTTC. Translated, it gives CASSSSAAYNEQFF.

The rearrangement joins TRBV5-4 to TRBJ2-5; 9 bases map to TRBD1. Germline CDR1 SGHNT, CDR2 YYREEE (reference sequence). The CDR3 sequence is 15 residues long. V shed 4 bases, J shed 4 bases, and the junction held 8 bases outside the gene matches. CDR3 residues: CASSPGQGRTETQYF. DNA of the CDR3: TGTGCCAGCAGCCCCGGACAGGGGCGTACAGAGACCCAGTACTTC.

This rearrangement joins TRBV5-5 to TRBJ2-4; 8 nucleotides agree with TRBD1. Germline CDR1 and CDR2: SGHKS and YYEKEE (reference sequence). V shed 0 bases, J shed 8 bases, and the junction held 7 bases outside the gene matches. This CDR3 is built from 15 residues. CDR3 DNA: TGTGCCAGCAGCTTGGGCGGACAGGGAATATACATTCAGTACTTC. It specifies CASSLGGQGIYIQYF. Full variable domain (outside the CDR3, taken from reference TRBV5-5 and TRBJ2-4): DAGVTQSPTHLIKTRGQQVTLRCSPISGHKSVSWYQQVLGQGPQFIFQYYEKEERGRGNFPDRFSARQFPNYSSELNVNALLLGDSALYLCASSLGGQGIYIQYFGAGTRLSVL.

The V and J genes are TRBV28 and TRBJ1-1; TRBD1 matches 12 bases. CDR1 is MDHEN, CDR2 SYDVKM, per germline. Trimming took 8 bases from V and 10 from J; bases not matched to a gene: 5. The CDR3 has 12 amino acids. CDR3 in DNA: TGTGCCAGCCGGGACAGGGGGCTTGGAGCTTTCTTT. This translates into CASRDRGLGAFF.

The chain has TRBV5-1 and TRBJ2-5, with D possibly matching TRBD2 (6 bases). With 0 bases removed from V and 2 bases from J, the gap between germline ends came to 14 bases. The CDR3 has 16 amino acids. Looked up from germline, CDR1 is SGHRS and CDR2 is YFSETQ. DNA of the CDR3: TGCGCCAGCAGCTTGGTAGGTAGCGGAGGACAAGAGACCCAGTACTTC. Translated: CASSLVGSGGQETQYF. The entire variable domain, with the rest obtained from reference TRBV5-1 and TRBJ2-5, is as follows: KAGVTQTPRYLIKTRGQQVTLSCSPISGHRSVSWYQQTPGQGLQFLFEYFSETQRNKGNFPGRFSGRQFSNSRSEMNVSTLELGDSALYLCASSLVGSGGQETQYFGPGTRLLVL.

This clone was seen more than once but under ten times. Here the CDR3 DNA reads TGCGCCAGCAGCCAGGTCGGCAGCACAGATACGCAGTATTTT. Its protein is CASSQVGSTDTQYF. The chain couples TRBV5-1 to TRBJ2-3; no reliable D call. The germline CDR1 and CDR2 sequences are SGHRS and YFSETQ. Between the trimmed V and J ends, which lost 4 bases and 0 bases, there was a span of 9 bases. This CDR3 spans 14 amino acids.

V is TRBV4-1 and J is TRBJ2-1, with TRBD1 identical over 7 bases. Germline V lookup: CDR1 MGHRA, CDR2 YSYEKL. Trimming took 2 bases from V and 11 from J; bases not matched to a gene: 6. CDR3 size: 13 residues. The CDR3 protein is CASSQPRTGKQFF. CDR3 nucleotide sequence: TGCGCCAGCAGCCAACCGAGGACAGGAAAGCAGTTCTTC.

This clone came up once. This sequence joins TRBV27 and TRBJ2-2; 8 bases agree with TRBD2. The CDR3 has 16 amino acids. CDR1 is MNHEY, CDR2 SMNVEV, per germline (reference sequence). After removal of 0 bases from V and 4 bases from J, the junction contained 4 bases not matched to a gene. The CDR3 here is CASSLSGTRLTGELFF. CDR3 DNA sequence: TGTGCCAGCAGTTTATCCGGGACTAGACTCACCGGGGAGCTGTTTTTT.

The genes are TRBV7-2 and TRBJ2-2, with 9 bases lining up with TRBD1. In germline, CDR1 is SGHTA, CDR2 FQGNSA. J gave up 6 bases and V 5 bases, and 4 bases lay outside the gene matches. This CDR3 region has 14 residues. Here the CDR3 DNA reads TGTGCCAGCAGCCATCGGACAGGGGCCGGGGAGCTGTTTTTT. Translated: CASSHRTGAGELFF.

The chain employs TRBV30 and TRBJ2-7, with D tentatively TRBD1 (5 bases). Germline lookup yields CDR1 GTSNPN and CDR2 SVGIG (reference sequence). The CDR3 totals 13 residues. The germline V and J ends were trimmed by 3 bases and 3 bases, with 12 bases remaining between them. CDR3 loop: CAWRQGVDYEQYF. The CDR3 DNA sequence: TGTGCCTGGAGGCAAGGGGTTGACTACGAGCAGTACTTC.

This clone is a singleton in its sample. This same CDR3 is encoded by further DNA sequences in the sample. The genes are TRBV5-4 and TRBJ1-1, with 7 bases lining up with TRBD1. The CDR3 contains 14 residues. J gave up 2 bases and V 0 bases, and 1 base lay outside the gene matches. The germline CDR1 and CDR2 sequences are SGHNT and YYREEE (reference sequence). The CDR3 region has the DNA TGTGCCAGCAGCTTGGACAGGGGAAACACTGAAGCTTTCTTT. Amino acids: CASSLDRGNTEAFF.

The chain combines TRBV7-2 with TRBJ2-3, with D hard to call. V was trimmed by 1 base and J by 1 base, leaving 9 bases between them. The germline CDR1 and CDR2 sequences are SGHTA and FQGNSA. The CDR3 is 15 amino acids. Here the CDR3 DNA reads TGTGCCAGCAGCTTAGAGGCACGGGGCACAGATACGCAGTATTTT. Its translation: CASSLEARGTDTQYF. Using reference TRBV7-2 and TRBJ2-3 for the parts outside the CDR3, the full variable domain is GAGVSQSPSNKVTEKGKDVELRCDPISGHTALYWYRQSLGQGLEFLIYFQGNSAPDKSGLPSDRFSAERTGGSVSTLTIQRTQQEDSAVYLCASSLEARGTDTQYFGPGTRLTVL.

The gene calls are TRBV5-1 and TRBJ1-4, with TRBD1 matching 9 bases. This CDR3 spans 16 amino acids. Trimming at V came to 2 bases and at J to 7 bases, leaving 9 bases not matched to a gene. In germline, CDR1 is SGHRS, CDR2 YFSETQ. The CDR3 DNA reads TGCGCCAGCAGCTTCTTCGGACAGGGGAAAGGTGAAAAACTGTTTTTT. As protein: CASSFFGQGKGEKLFF.

The chain carries TRBV4-1 and TRBJ2-7; D is perhaps TRBD2 (5 bases). Trimming removed 0 bases at V and 7 bases at J, with 13 bases between. This CDR3 has 14 residues. Germline CDR1 reads MGHRA; CDR2 reads YSYEKL. In DNA, the CDR3 is TGCGCCAGCAGCCAAGATCGACGCCCGGGAGAGCAGTACTTC. Amino acid sequence: CASSQDRRPGEQYF.

V usage is TRBV5-1 and J usage is TRBJ2-1; D possibly corresponds to TRBD1 (5 bases). The CDR3 totals 12 residues. Trimming removed 4 bases from V and 10 bases from J, with 12 bases in between. Germline CDR1 and CDR2: SGHRS and YFSETQ. CDR3 DNA sequence: TGCGCCAGCAGCGTCTACCAGGGAGAGCAGTTCTTC. Amino acid sequence: CASSVYQGEQFF.